This T cell receptor beta chain emerged from a study of cytomegalovirus exposure and HLA in healthy donors. As for the study in general: Assignment to the Caucasian-associated ancestry cluster applied to around 76% of the approximately 420 genotyped donors.

Primers for the PCR totalled 60 Vbeta and 13 Jbeta. Profiled with immunoSEQ multiplex PCR; TCRdb holds only in-frame clones, not every one. The listing contains some 80,000 clones. In regard to this clone: The antigen is undetermined.

Study-level findings and limits: Altogether, 164 TCR beta chains were recorded as cytomegalovirus-associated. The authors later linked a missense DCLRE1C variant to TCR beta V- and J-gene trimming.

The V gene's germline CDR1 is SGHRS and CDR2 YFSETQ. Trimming pared 2 bases from V and 7 bases from J, leaving 10 bases between. This CDR3 spans 14 amino acids. The source is a woman in her twenties or thirties in good health and CMV-seronegative. Sequenced material: PBMCs. The rearrangement uses TRBV5-1 and TRBJ1-6; D is perhaps TRBD1 (6 bases). CDR3 sequence: CASSFGQINSPLHF. The CDR3 DNA is TGCGCCAGCAGCTTCGGACAGATAAATTCACCCCTCCACTTT.